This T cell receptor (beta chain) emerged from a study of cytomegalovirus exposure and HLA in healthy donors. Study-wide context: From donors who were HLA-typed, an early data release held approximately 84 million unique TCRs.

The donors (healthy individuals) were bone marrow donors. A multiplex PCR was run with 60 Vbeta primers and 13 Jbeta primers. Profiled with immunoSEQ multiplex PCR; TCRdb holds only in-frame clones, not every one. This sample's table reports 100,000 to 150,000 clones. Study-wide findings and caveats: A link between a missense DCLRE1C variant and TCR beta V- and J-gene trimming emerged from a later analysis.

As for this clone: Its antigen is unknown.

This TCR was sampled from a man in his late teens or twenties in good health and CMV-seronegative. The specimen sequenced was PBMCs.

In DNA, the CDR3 is TGCGCCAGCAGCGACCTTTCGGGGGTGCGTGAAAAACTGTTTTTT. Protein product: CASSDLSGVREKLFF. This chain links TRBV4-3 with TRBJ1-4; D possibly corresponds to TRBD1 (5 bases). The germline V gene encodes CDR1 LGHNA and CDR2 YSLEER. The CDR3 has 15 residues. Trimming cost V 5 bases and J 7 bases, with 17 bases left between them.